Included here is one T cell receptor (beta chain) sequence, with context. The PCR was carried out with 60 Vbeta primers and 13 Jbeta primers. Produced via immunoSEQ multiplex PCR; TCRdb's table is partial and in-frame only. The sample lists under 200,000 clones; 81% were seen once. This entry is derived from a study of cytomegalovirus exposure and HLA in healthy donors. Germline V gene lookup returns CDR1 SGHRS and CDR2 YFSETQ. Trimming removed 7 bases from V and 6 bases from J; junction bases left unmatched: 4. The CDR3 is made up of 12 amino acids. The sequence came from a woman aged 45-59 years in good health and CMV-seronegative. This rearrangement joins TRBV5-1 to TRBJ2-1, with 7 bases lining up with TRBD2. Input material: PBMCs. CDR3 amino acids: CASRPGGNEQFF. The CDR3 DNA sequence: TGCGCCAGCCGGCCGGGAGGCAATGAGCAGTTCTTC.